Listed here are 5 T cell receptor beta chains from one sample, sequenced in a study of blood T cell repertoires in COVID-19. Repertoires were generated with immunoSEQ multiplex PCR, while TCRdb's copy carries only in-frame clones and drops some. The data hold roughly 220,000 clones, with 82% observed a single time. What was sequenced was peripheral blood. These receptors originate from a woman older than 75 with COVID-19, enrolled during active disease.

V is TRBV2 and J is TRBJ2-7; 10 bases are a match to TRBD1. V gave up 6 bases and J gave up 0 bases; unmatched junction bases: 2. The CDR3 is 14 amino acids. CDR1 is SNHLY and CDR2 is FYNNEI in the germline V gene. The CDR3 here is CASRGQGTSYEQYF. CDR3 DNA sequence: TGTGCCAGCAGGGGACAGGGGACCTCCTACGAGCAGTACTTC.

V usage is TRBV4-3 and J usage is TRBJ2-5; 12 bases line up with TRBD2. The CDR3 runs to 14 residues. The germline V gene has CDR1 LGHNA and CDR2 YSLEER. After removal of 4 bases from V and 13 bases from J, the junction contained 10 bases not matched to a gene. The CDR3 loop is CASSRQTSGSPGYF. CDR3 DNA sequence: TGCGCCAGCAGCCGACAGACTAGCGGGAGTCCCGGGTACTTC.

In nucleotides, the CDR3 is TGTGCCAGCAAAAGTACAGGGCGAAACACCATATATTTT. Residues: CASKSTGRNTIYF. The chain employs TRBV6-5 and TRBJ1-3; tentative D call: TRBD1 (6 bases). Trimming removed 7 bases at V and 5 bases at J, with 12 bases between. CDR3 length equals 13 residues. Germline V gene sequence: CDR1 MNHEY, CDR2 SVGAGI.

The gene calls are TRBV5-1 and TRBJ2-2; 8 nucleotides line up with TRBD1. Germline V gene sequence: CDR1 SGHRS, CDR2 YFSETQ. Trimming cost V 4 bases and J 7 bases; bases outside gene matches: 12. This CDR3 has 16 residues. As DNA, the CDR3 is TGCGCCAGCAGCGATAATCCGGGACAGGTGTTCGGGGAGCTGTTTTTT. As protein: CASSDNPGQVFGELFF.

This clone has a single count. The chain carries TRBV28 and TRBJ1-2; TRBD1 aligns across 9 bases. V shed 5 bases, J shed 6 bases, and the junction held 10 bases outside the gene matches. Germline V CDR1 and CDR2: MDHEN, SYDVKM. CDR3 size: 15 residues. DNA for the CDR3: TGTGCCAGCAGTGTTACAGGGGGCAGGATTGATGGCTACACCTTC. Amino acids: CASSVTGGRIDGYTF.